Each of the 3 T cell receptor beta chains below was sequenced from the same sample in a study of spatial heterogeneity in lung cancer. Each CDR3 protein gets one entry after TCRdb re-called the 5' RACE reads with MiXCR. The sample shows around 120,000 distinct CDR3 sequences, 9% to 15% of them seen only once. As for time point: blood at routine non-recurrence follow-up after resection. Sequencing was performed on whole RNA extracted from tumor and nontumor lung tissue, or from frozen PBMC, and the material was left unsorted. The material sequenced was PBMCs, taken at follow-up. Source of these receptors: a male donor with early-stage non-small cell lung cancer.

This clonotype was seen only a few times. The chain has TRBV5-6 and TRBJ1-2, with D maybe TRBD1 (6 bases). CDR3 length: 15 residues. Germline V gene data show CDR1 as SGHDT and CDR2 as YYEEEE. The V and J ends lost 5 bases and 1 base respectively, with 15 bases between them. The CDR3 nucleotides read TGTGCCAGCAGTTATCGGGACACCCTTAACTATGGCTACACCTTC. It is translated as CASSYRDTLNYGYTF.

The V gene is TRBV4-2, the J gene TRBJ2-3, with 10 nucleotides matching TRBD1. In germline, CDR1 is LGHNA, CDR2 YNFKEQ. CDR3 length equals 17 residues. With V trimmed by 0 bases and J by 1 base, 4 bases remained unmatched. The CDR3 coding sequence is TGTGCCAGCAGCCAAGATCAGGGGACAGGGGGCACAGATACGCAGTATTTT. Translation gives CASSQDQGTGGTDTQYF.

This clonotype showed up just a few times. The chain uses TRBV27 and TRBJ2-2; D may be TRBD2 (6 bases). The CDR3 runs 15 residues. Germline values: CDR1 MNHEY, CDR2 SMNVEV (reference sequence). Trimming shortened V by 6 bases and J by 3 bases, and 14 bases separated the two germline ends. The CDR3 bases are TGTGCCAGCAGCTTGGGGACTCCCCACACCGGGGAGCTGTTTTTT. This translates into CASSLGTPHTGELFF.